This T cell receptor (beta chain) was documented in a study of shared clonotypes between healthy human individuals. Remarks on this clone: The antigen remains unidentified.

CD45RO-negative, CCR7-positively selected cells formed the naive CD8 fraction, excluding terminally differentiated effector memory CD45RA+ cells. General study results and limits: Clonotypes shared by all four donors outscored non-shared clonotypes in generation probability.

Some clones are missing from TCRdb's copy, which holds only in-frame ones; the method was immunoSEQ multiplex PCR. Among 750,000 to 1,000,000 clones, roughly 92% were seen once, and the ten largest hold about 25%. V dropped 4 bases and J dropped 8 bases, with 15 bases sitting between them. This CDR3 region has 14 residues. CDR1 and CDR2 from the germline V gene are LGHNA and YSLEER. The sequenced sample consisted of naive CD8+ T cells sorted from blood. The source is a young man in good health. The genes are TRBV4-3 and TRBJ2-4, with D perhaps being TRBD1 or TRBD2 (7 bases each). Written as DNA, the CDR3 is TGCGCCAGCAGCCCTGGCTCAGGGGGGGACATTCAGTACTTC. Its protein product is CASSPGSGGDIQYF.